These 8 T cell receptor beta chains were all obtained from the same sample, sequenced in a study of blood T cells in healthy people across ages (dated by TCRdb to the mid-2010s). Library method: 5' RACE. Sequencer: Illumina HiSeq 2500. A second PCR of 7 to 11 cycles was run with a J-beta primer mix and a sample-barcoded 5' primer. TCRdb's own reprocessing of the public reads used fastp at Q25 and MiXCR and kept productive beta chains. CDR3 protein sequences are deduplicated, and each keeps its most common genes and DNA. This sample holds fewer than 1 million distinct CDR3 sequences; more than 40% were observed only once. The ten largest clonotypes hold roughly 19% of the sample. What was sequenced was blood. The origin of the receptors is a man in his fifties or sixties in good health.

The J gene is TRBJ2-5, the V gene TRBV20-1; TRBD2 is a possible D gene (7 bases). V gave up 0 bases and J gave up 1 base, with 12 bases separating them. CDR1 is DFQATT and CDR2 is SNEGSKA in the germline V gene (reference sequence). The CDR3 has 15 amino acids. The CDR3 sequence is CSARDGGGSQETQYF. CDR3 in DNA: TGCAGTGCTAGAGATGGCGGGGGCAGCCAAGAGACCCAGTACTTC.

V usage is TRBV4-3 and J usage is TRBJ2-1; D is perhaps TRBD1 (6 bases). The DNA end is more similar to TRBJ2-7, so the J call may be wrong. Germline V CDR1 and CDR2: LGHNA, YSLEER. CDR3 length equals 19 residues. CDR3 protein: CASSQDANSGEYSYNEQYF. The CDR3, as DNA: TGCGCCAGCAGCCAAGATGCCAACTCAGGGGAGTATTCCTACAATGAGCAGTACTTC.

Concerning this clonotype: The junction departs from germline at one end; a sequencing error may be responsible. The chain employs TRBV5-6 and TRBJ2-3, with D unclear. The CDR3 has 17 residues. Germline CDR1 and CDR2: SGHDT and YYEEEE. The CDR3 is CAGSRPPPGSVTDTQYF. The CDR3 DNA follows: TGTGCCGGCAGCCGCCCGCCCCCGGGCTCGGTCACAGATACACAGTATTTT.

V gene TRBV12-3 or TRBV12-4 combines with J gene TRBJ1-5; weak D call: TRBD1 (6 bases). The CDR3 runs to 14 residues. V lost 7 bases, J lost 6 bases, and 16 bases lay in between. This CDR3 is CASTTIGRGQPQHF. In nucleotides, the CDR3 is TGTGCCAGCACCACCATAGGCAGGGGTCAGCCCCAGCATTTT.

This rearrangement joins TRBV30 to TRBJ2-7; TRBD1 is a possible D gene (6 bases). The CDR3 has 14 amino acids. V lost 3 bases and J 0 bases, leaving 12 bases between the germline ends. The germline V gene has CDR1 GTSNPN and CDR2 SVGIG (reference sequence). CDR3 nucleotides: TGTGCCTGGAGACAGGGCCCCCTCTCCTACGAGCAGTACTTC. It yields the protein CAWRQGPLSYEQYF.

This clonotype has a handful of counts. The J gene is TRBJ1-2, the V gene TRBV7-2; D perhaps matches TRBD1 (5 bases). V was shortened by 2 bases and J by 4 bases, with 11 bases between the two germline ends. The germline V gene has CDR1 SGHTA and CDR2 FQGNSA. The CDR3 sequence is 14 residues long. CDR3 region: CASSLQDTTYGYTF. The CDR3 nucleotides read TGTGCCAGCAGCTTACAGGACACCACCTATGGCTACACCTTC.

The chain employs TRBV7-8 and TRBJ2-3; no clear D gene. This CDR3 region has 16 residues. Trimming took 1 base from V and 4 from J, leaving 15 bases between them. Germline CDR1 is SGHVS and CDR2 is FQNEAQ. CDR3 sequence (DNA): TGTGCCAGCAGCTTAGGGATTTGTTCATCCGCAGATACGCAGTATTTT. This translates into CASSLGICSSADTQYF.

This clonotype has only a few counts. The gene calls are TRBV3-1 and TRBJ1-2; TRBD1 matches at 7 bases. CDR1 and CDR2 from the germline V gene are LGHDT and YNNKEL (reference sequence). J gave up 0 bases and V 4 bases, and 8 bases lay outside the gene matches. This CDR3 region has 16 residues. This CDR3 is CASSPIPTGANYGYTF. The CDR3 nucleotides are TGTGCCAGCAGCCCGATTCCCACAGGGGCTAACTATGGCTACACCTTC.